Listed here are 21 T cell receptor beta chains from one sample, sequenced in a study of T cell clones after liver transplantation (dated by TCRdb to 2018 to 2020). The library was generated by the immunoSEQ multiplex PCR assay. TCRdb took this table from immuneACCESS and kept in-frame rearrangements with V and J called. Such tables lack part of the clones; where checked against another copy, unresolved V genes explain under half of the gap, and the rest is unexplained. For this sample the table gives under 20,000 clones, of which approximately 92% were detected only once. The ten largest clones capture 10% to 15% of the sample. The material sequenced was CD8+ T cells from blood, taken 46 months after liver transplant. These receptors all stem from a human patient who received a liver transplant. After a transplant, the graft donor may have provided part of the T cells.

The chain joins TRBV5-1 to TRBJ2-7, with 12 bases identical to TRBD1. Germline CDR1 is SGHRS and CDR2 is YFSETQ. The CDR3 spans 17 residues. Germline trimming cut 2 bases from V and 3 bases from J; bases unmatched to any gene: 9. CDR3 amino acids: CASSFGDRGPLSYEQYF. The CDR3 nucleotides read TGCGCCAGCAGCTTCGGGGACAGGGGGCCTTTAAGCTACGAGCAGTACTTC.

The chain couples TRBV27 to TRBJ2-7; no firm D call. The CDR3 is 13 amino acids. In germline, CDR1 is MNHEY, CDR2 SMNVEV (reference sequence). V was clipped by 3 bases and J by 3 bases, with 9 bases between them. The CDR3 sequence: CASSLGILYEQYF. The CDR3 nucleotides read TGTGCCAGCAGTTTGGGAATCCTCTACGAGCAGTACTTC.

The chain uses TRBV7-2 and TRBJ2-1; 10 bases match TRBD2. CDR3 length equals 16 residues. V lost 6 bases and J lost 5; bases outside the gene matches: 10. Germline V gene sequence: CDR1 SGHTA, CDR2 FQGNSA. Here the CDR3 DNA reads TGTGCCAGCAGTAAACCGGTGCTAGCGGGAGACAATGAGCAGTTCTTC. Residues: CASSKPVLAGDNEQFF.

V is TRBV9 and J is TRBJ2-1, with 10 bases lining up with TRBD2. Losses at the gene ends were 0 bases for V and 5 bases for J; bases not matched to a gene: 5. The CDR3 totals 16 residues. CDR1 and CDR2 from the germline V gene are SGDLS and YYNGEE. The DNA of the CDR3 is TGTGCCAGCAGCGTAGTCGGACTAGCGGATAACAATGAGCAGTTCTTC. Its translation is CASSVVGLADNNEQFF.

The rearrangement links TRBV10-2 to TRBJ2-7; D not resolved. Germline lookup yields CDR1 WSHSY and CDR2 SAAADI. The CDR3 is 13 residues long. V shed 2 bases and J shed 1 base, with 6 bases lying between them. CDR3 sequence reads: CASSEGISYEQYF. The CDR3 DNA reads as TGCGCCAGCAGTGAGGGGATTTCCTACGAGCAGTACTTC.

The chain carries TRBV19 and TRBJ2-1; D tentatively reads TRBD1 or TRBD2 (5 bases each). This CDR3 region has 15 residues. V lost 7 bases, J lost 4 bases, and 17 bases lay in between. Germline CDR1 LNHDA, CDR2 SQIVND (reference sequence). The CDR3 is CASNPGGGAYNEQFF. Here the CDR3 DNA reads TGTGCCAGTAACCCTGGGGGTGGGGCATACAATGAGCAGTTCTTC.

V and J are TRBV28 and TRBJ1-3, with TRBD1 matching 7 bases. The ends lost 6 bases at V and 2 bases at J; junction bases unmatched: 13. Germline V gene sequence: CDR1 MDHEN, CDR2 SYDVKM. The CDR3 consists of 17 residues. The chain's CDR3 is CASSTRQGLLAGNTIYF. The CDR3 nucleotides read TGTGCCAGCAGCACTAGACAGGGTTTGTTGGCTGGAAACACCATATATTTT.

This clone was found once. The chain joins TRBV27 to TRBJ2-7, with a possible D match to TRBD1 (6 bases). From germline, CDR1 is MNHEY and CDR2 SMNVEV (reference sequence). The ends were cut back, 4 bases at V and 5 bases at J, with 15 bases in the middle. The CDR3 is 14 residues long. The CDR3 protein is CASSSLDRRHEQYF. CDR3 in DNA: TGTGCCAGCAGTTCCTTAGACAGGCGGCACGAGCAGTACTTC.

The CDR3 nucleotides are TGTGCCAGCAGCTTCCTAGGACTAGCGGGAGCTGATGAGCAGTTCTTC. This translates into CASSFLGLAGADEQFF. The gene calls are TRBV7-3 and TRBJ2-1; TRBD2 matches 13 bases. Trimming cost V 3 bases and J 8 bases; bases outside gene matches: 7. Germline CDR1 SGHTA, CDR2 FQGTGA. CDR3 size: 16 residues.

The genes are TRBV29-1 and TRBJ2-7; D is unclear. Germline CDR1 SQVTM, CDR2 ANQGSEA. Trimming took off 7 bases at V and 3 bases at J, with 16 bases between the two ends. This CDR3 is built from 13 residues. CDR3 coding DNA: TGCAGCGCCCTTGATAAGTTCGGCTACGAGCAGTACTTC. Encoded protein: CSALDKFGYEQYF.

The chain is built from TRBV4-1 and TRBJ2-1, with 9 positions matching TRBD2. Germline V gene lookup returns CDR1 MGHRA and CDR2 YSYEKL. V trimming: 6 bases; J trimming: 4 bases; junction bases outside the gene matches: 4. The CDR3 has 14 amino acids. The CDR3: CASSPSGEYNEQFF. Written as DNA, the CDR3 is TGCGCCAGCAGTCCTAGCGGGGAGTACAATGAGCAGTTCTTC.

In its sample, this clone was seen once. The V call is TRBV28, the J call TRBJ2-7, with D tentatively TRBD2 (7 bases). Germline values: CDR1 MDHEN, CDR2 SYDVKM. The CDR3 covers 16 residues. The V end was cut by 5 bases, the J end by 1 base, with 18 bases between. The CDR3: CASSRGVQGPSYEQYF. The CDR3 DNA sequence: TGTGCCAGCAGTCGGGGGGTGCAGGGGCCTTCCTACGAGCAGTACTTC.

This sequence joins TRBV30 and TRBJ1-1; no definite D call. V was pared by 0 bases and J by 2 bases, with 7 bases between. The CDR3 has 13 amino acids. The germline V gene has CDR1 GTSNPN and CDR2 SVGIG (reference sequence). The CDR3 here is CAWSVARNTEAFF. The CDR3, as DNA: TGTGCCTGGAGTGTCGCCAGAAACACTGAAGCTTTCTTT.

This clone appeared a few times. CDR3: CASSLGLGRAPEQYF. CDR3 in DNA: TGTGCCAGCAGCCTCGGCTTAGGCAGGGCGCCCGAGCAGTACTTC. This chain uses TRBV7-3 with TRBJ2-7, with a possible D match to TRBD1 (5 bases). Germline values: CDR1 SGHTA, CDR2 FQGTGA. The CDR3 is 15 residues long. Trimming stripped 5 bases from V and 6 bases from J, with 20 bases between. The whole variable domain, filled in from reference TRBV7-3 and TRBJ2-7, reads GAGVSQTPSNKVTEKGKYVELRCDPISGHTALYWYRQSLGQGPEFLIYFQGTGAADDSGLPNDRFFAVRPEGSVSTLKIQRTERGDSAVYLCASSLGLGRAPEQYFGPGTRLTVT.

The rearrangement links TRBV9 to TRBJ2-2; D is perhaps TRBD2 (5 bases). The CDR3 is 17 amino acids. Germline values: CDR1 SGDLS, CDR2 YYNGEE. V gave up 5 bases and J gave up 4 bases, with 21 bases separating them. The CDR3 bases are TGTGCCAGCAGTCTACACGCCACCGGGGTCGCCACCGGGGAGCTGTTTTTT. Protein: CASSLHATGVATGELFF.

This sequence joins TRBV23-1 and TRBJ1-2, with TRBD1 matching 8 bases. TRBV23-1 is known as an ORF, though its function is uncertain. V lost 3 bases to trimming and J lost 4 bases; unmatched junction nucleotides: 7. The length of the CDR3 is 15 residues. As DNA, the CDR3 is TGCGCCAGCAGTCAGGAGGCAGGGGGCAGCTATGGCTACACCTTC. Translated, it gives CASSQEAGGSYGYTF.

Turning to this clone: A read error may account for a junction end that differs from germline. The rearrangement links TRBV2 to TRBJ1-5; TRBD1 agrees at 10 bases. Germline-derived CDR1 and CDR2 are SNHLY and FYNNEI. This CDR3 has 14 amino acids. The CDR3 protein is CASSDDRGLYPQHF. CDR3 DNA sequence: TGTGCCAGTAGTGACGACAGGGGGCTTTATCCCCAGCATTTT. The whole variable domain, remainder taken from reference TRBV2 and TRBJ1-5, is EPEVTQTPSHQVTQMGQEVILRCVPISNHLYFYWYRQILGQKVEFLVSFYNNEISEKSEIFDDQFSVERPDGSNFTLKIRSTKLEDSAMYFCASSDDRGLYPQHFGDGTRLSIL.

This CDR3 reads CATLQDSSGNTIYF. The CDR3 DNA reads TGTGCCACCCTTCAGGACAGCTCTGGAAACACCATATATTTT. The chain is built from TRBV6-6 and TRBJ1-3; TRBD1 might be the D (6 bases). Germline V lookup: CDR1 MNHNY, CDR2 SVGAGI (reference sequence). V was clipped by 10 bases and J by 0 bases, with 13 bases between them. This CDR3 has 14 residues.

This chain uses TRBV7-3 with TRBJ2-2, with 12 bases that match TRBD2. After removal of 2 bases from V and 6 bases from J, the junction contained 4 bases not matched to a gene. Germline CDR1 is SGHTA and CDR2 is FQGTGA. CDR3 size: 16 residues. CDR3 amino acids: CASSLLGLAGPGELFF. CDR3 bases: TGTGCCAGCAGCTTATTAGGACTAGCGGGACCCGGGGAGCTGTTTTTT.

The chain recombines TRBV27 with TRBJ2-1, with no clear D. The CDR3 is 17 residues long. V was clipped by 2 bases and J by 2 bases, with 16 bases between them. Germline CDR1 reads MNHEY; CDR2 reads SMNVEV (reference sequence). For the CDR3, the DNA is TGTGCCAGCAGTTTAGGGTTCTCCGTGATCCCCTACAATGAGCAGTTCTTC. Its translation is CASSLGFSVIPYNEQFF.

This clone is labeled as medium-sized. The chain links TRBV7-8 to TRBJ2-7, with D possibly matching TRBD2 (5 bases). CDR3 length: 14 residues. The germline V gene has CDR1 SGHVS and CDR2 FQNEAQ. V lost 0 bases to trimming and J lost 2 bases, with 8 bases between them. The CDR3 protein is CASSLAGVAYEQYF. The DNA for the CDR3 is TGTGCCAGCAGCTTAGCGGGAGTCGCCTACGAGCAGTACTTC.